This TCR beta chain was sequenced for a study of OX40 agonist ivuxolimab in advanced cancers. Study at large: The dose-escalation cohort was around 83% male, with a mean age of 60 years, ranging about 20 to 79. Study findings and constraints: The CD4+ and CD8+ T cells in the blood had expanded clonally by week 6 at 0.1 to 3.0 mg/kg.

The repertoire was sequenced with immunoSEQ multiplex PCR; TCRdb's copy has only in-frame clones and lacks some. The data contain tens of thousands of clones, 88% of them seen just once; the ten biggest clones take up roughly 3.2%. Germline V lookup: CDR1 WNHNN, CDR2 SYGVQD (reference sequence). The CDR3 is 15 residues long. Trimming took off 4 bases at V and 5 bases at J, with 14 bases between the two ends. Of note for this clone: The antigen remains unidentified.

The chain links TRBV10-1 to TRBJ1-4; TRBD1 might be the D (5 bases). This receptor was obtained from an adult with an advanced solid tumor such as melanoma, head and neck, liver or kidney cancer. Sample: CD4+ or CD8+ T cells sorted from blood, taken in a trial of the OX40 agonist ivuxolimab. The CDR3 is CASSASGTGNEKLFF. CDR3 DNA sequence: TGCGCCAGCAGTGCCTCCGGGACCGGGAATGAAAAACTGTTTTTT.